The 8 T cell receptor beta chains below come from one sample, sequenced in a study of beta chain features in type 1 diabetes. The study reverse transcribed the entire isolated RNA, so it sequenced expressed TCRB transcripts. TCRdb's copy holds only in-frame clones and misses some; the assay was immunoSEQ multiplex PCR. The table records about 370,000 clones, around 9.6% of them present only once. Overall study results and limits: Moderately but significantly shorter TCRB CDR3s were found in Type 1 diabetes patients in all four CD4+ subsets.

These receptors lack a known antigen. Specimen: central memory CD4+ T cells from blood. These receptors all stem from a man aged 25-45 years with type 1 diabetes.

This chain connects TRBV20-1 to TRBJ1-1; the D is unclear. V lost 0 bases and J lost 11, with 10 bases in between. The CDR3 is 11 residues long. CDR1 and CDR2 (germline): DFQATT, SNEGSKA (reference sequence). As DNA, the CDR3 is TGCAGTGCTAGAGATGAGAGGTGGGCTTTCTTT. This gives the protein CSARDERWAFF.

The table lists this clone with a few counts. The CDR3 reads CASSAGGNTEAFF. The CDR3 region has the DNA TGTGCCAGCTCGGCAGGGGGCAACACTGAAGCTTTCTTT. The chain is built from TRBV18 and TRBJ1-1; 8 positions match TRBD1. V lost 6 bases to trimming and J lost 2 bases; unmatched junction nucleotides: 2. Germline V CDR1 and CDR2: KGHSH, LQKENI. This CDR3 is 13 amino acids long.

The chain is built from TRBV5-8 and TRBJ1-1; D is ambiguous. The CDR3 loop spans 13 amino acids. Germline CDR1 reads SGHTS; CDR2 reads YDEGEE. Trimming took off 3 bases at V and 5 bases at J, with 11 bases between the two ends. The CDR3 protein is CASSSGPGTEAFF. The CDR3 DNA reads TGTGCCAGCAGCTCAGGCCCGGGGACTGAAGCTTTCTTT.

This clone has just a few counts. This rearrangement joins TRBV5-4 to TRBJ1-4; TRBD1 agrees at 7 bases. V was clipped by 2 bases and J by 8 bases; unmatched bases: 3. The CDR3 spans 13 residues. Germline CDR1 is SGHNT and CDR2 is YYREEE (reference sequence). The CDR3 reads CASSFTGEEKLFF. CDR3 DNA sequence: TGTGCCAGCAGCTTCACAGGGGAGGAAAAACTGTTTTTT.

This clone has just a few counts. The V gene is TRBV12-5, the J gene TRBJ2-5; D is possibly TRBD1 or TRBD2 (6 bases each). In germline, CDR1 is LGHNT, CDR2 FRNRAP. The CDR3 covers 13 residues. Trimming removed 4 bases from V and 4 bases from J, with 10 bases in between. For the CDR3, the DNA is TGTGCTAGTGGTTCCGGAGGGGGAGAGACCCAGTACTTC. This gives the protein CASGSGGGETQYF. The full variable domain, with the rest looked up from reference TRBV12-5 and TRBJ2-5, is DARVTQTPRHKVTEMGQEVTMRCQPILGHNTVFWYRQTMMQGLELLAYFRNRAPLDDSGMPKDRFSAEMPDATLATLKIQPSEPRDSAVYFCASGSGGGETQYFGPGTRLLVL.

This clone was counted ten times or more. The chain employs TRBV7-2 and TRBJ2-1, with 14 bases aligning to TRBD2. This CDR3 is built from 14 residues. Germline CDR1 SGHTA, CDR2 FQGNSA. The V gene end was trimmed by 5 bases and the J gene end by 11 bases; junction bases not matched to a gene: 5. In nucleotides, the CDR3 is TGTGCCAGCAGCGCGGGACTAGCGGGAGCACAGCAGTTCTTC. This gives the protein CASSAGLAGAQQFF.

The chain joins TRBV11-3 to TRBJ2-4; D might be TRBD2 (6 bases). V lost 5 bases to trimming and J lost 7 bases, with 12 bases between them. The CDR3 is 13 residues long. CDR1 is SGHNT and CDR2 is YENEEA in the germline V gene. The CDR3, as DNA: TGTGCCAGCAGCAAACCCGGAGGGAACATTCAGTACTTC. Translation gives CASSKPGGNIQYF.

The rearrangement uses TRBV9 and TRBJ2-2; 8 positions agree with TRBD1. Germline V gives CDR1 SGDLS, CDR2 YYNGEE. The junction had 3 bases not matched to a gene; V was cut back by 0 bases and J by 2 bases. CDR3 size: 16 residues. The CDR3 DNA follows: TGTGCCAGCAGCGTAGGTCAGGGGGCCAACACCGGGGAGCTGTTTTTT. As protein: CASSVGQGANTGELFF.